These 19 T cell receptor beta chains share one sample of origin, sequenced in a study of spatial heterogeneity in lung cancer. Described time point: sample taken at primary tumor resection. From the 5' RACE reads, TCRdb called clonotypes with MiXCR, one entry per CDR3 protein. This table has some 80,000 distinct CDR3 sequences, around 7.8% appearing once. The sample consisted of PBMCs, taken at surgery. The source is a male donor with early-stage non-small cell lung cancer.

This clonotype was observed many times. J is TRBJ2-1 and V is TRBV2; the match to TRBD1 covers 12 bases. Germline V gives CDR1 SNHLY, CDR2 FYNNEI. V shed 5 bases, J shed 9 bases, and the junction held 8 bases outside the gene matches. The CDR3 has 15 amino acids. In DNA form, the CDR3 reads TGTGCCAGCAGTTACCGGGACAGGGGGCAGGGTGAGCAGTTCTTC. This sequence encodes CASSYRDRGQGEQFF.

This chain joins TRBV7-9 and TRBJ2-5, with D hard to call. CDR3 length: 13 residues. V lost 1 base to trimming and J lost 2 bases, with 5 bases between them. Germline V lookup: CDR1 SEHNR, CDR2 FQNEAQ (reference sequence). The CDR3 region has the DNA TGTGCCAGCAGCTTAGACGTACAAGAGACCCAGTACTTC. It specifies CASSLDVQETQYF. The variable domain in full, completed from reference TRBV7-9 and TRBJ2-5, reads DTGVSQNPRHKITKRGQNVTFRCDPISEHNRLYWYRQTLGQGPEFLTYFQNEAQLEKSRLLSDRFSAERPKGSFSTLEIQRTEQGDSAMYLCASSLDVQETQYFGPGTRLLVL.

This clonotype was detected ten times or more. CDR3 in DNA: TGTGCTAGTGTCTCTTACCCGGGCCTCGGTGGGGAGGAAGAGACCCAGTACTTC. This sequence encodes CASVSYPGLGGEEETQYF. The gene calls are TRBV12-5 and TRBJ2-5; perhaps TRBD2 as D (6 bases). The CDR3 totals 18 residues. V was shortened by 7 bases and J by 3 bases, with 27 bases between the two germline ends. Germline lookup yields CDR1 LGHNT and CDR2 FRNRAP.

This clonotype came up a few times. An end of the junction differs from the germline gene, which may be a read error. The chain carries TRBV7-6 and TRBJ1-3; no reliable D call. Looked up from germline, CDR1 is SGHVS and CDR2 is FNYEAQ. The CDR3 runs 13 residues. The CDR3 here is CASSPSSGNTLYF. CDR3 DNA sequence: TGTGCCAGCAGCCCGAGCTCTGGAAACACCCTATATTTT.

The chain joins TRBV2 to TRBJ2-7; 8 bases align to TRBD1. Germline V lookup: CDR1 SNHLY, CDR2 FYNNEI. The ends lost 4 bases at V and 6 bases at J; junction bases unmatched: 8. CDR3 length: 14 amino acids. The CDR3 loop is CASSVQGVASEQYF. CDR3 sequence (DNA): TGTGCCAGCAGTGTACAGGGGGTGGCCAGCGAGCAGTACTTC.

This clonotype was recorded many times. V and J are TRBV7-2 and TRBJ2-2; D gene unclear. Germline V gene lookup returns CDR1 SGHTA and CDR2 FQGNSA. V was pared by 2 bases and J by 4 bases, with 8 bases between. The CDR3 spans 14 residues. The CDR3 DNA reads TGTGCCAGCAGCTTACGCGGATCCACCGGGGAGCTGTTTTTT. Residues: CASSLRGSTGELFF.

There are many counts of this clonotype. The rearrangement links TRBV9 to TRBJ2-3; a possible D gene is TRBD1 (5 bases). V was clipped by 2 bases and J by 4 bases, with 14 bases between them. Germline V gives CDR1 SGDLS, CDR2 YYNGEE. The CDR3 is made up of 15 amino acids. CDR3 amino acids: CASSVYSLGADTQYF. The CDR3 nucleotides are TGTGCCAGCAGCGTCTACAGTCTAGGGGCAGATACGCAGTATTTT.

In this sample, this clonotype turned up many times. The chain joins TRBV7-2 to TRBJ2-3, with a possible D match to TRBD2 (6 bases). Germline V gene data show CDR1 as SGHTA and CDR2 as FQGNSA. V dropped 0 bases and J dropped 12 bases, with 13 bases sitting between them. The CDR3 has 13 amino acids. CDR3 coding DNA: TGTGCCAGCAGCTTAGCCGGGGGATACGCACAGTATTTT. Protein sequence: CASSLAGGYAQYF. Variable domain in full (rest from reference TRBV7-2 and TRBJ2-3): GAGVSQSPSNKVTEKGKDVELRCDPISGHTALYWYRQSLGQGLEFLIYFQGNSAPDKSGLPSDRFSAERTGGSVSTLTIQRTQQEDSAVYLCASSLAGGYAQYFGPGTRLTVL.

This clonotype was found a few times. The J gene is TRBJ1-5, the V gene TRBV20-1; D is uncertain. This CDR3 spans 14 amino acids. Germline CDR1 DFQATT, CDR2 SNEGSKA (reference sequence). With 4 bases removed from V and 0 bases from J, the gap between germline ends came to 10 bases. CDR3 residues: CSAKRTYSNQPQHF. CDR3 in DNA: TGCAGTGCTAAACGGACGTATAGCAATCAGCCCCAGCATTTT.

This chain uses TRBV7-2 with TRBJ1-2; TRBD1 agrees at 7 bases. The J segment lost 8 bases and the V segment lost 3 bases, leaving 6 bases of the junction unmatched. The germline V gene has CDR1 SGHTA and CDR2 FQGNSA. CDR3 size: 13 residues. The CDR3 sequence: CASSFDREGGYTF. CDR3 DNA sequence: TGTGCCAGCAGCTTTGACAGGGAGGGAGGCTACACCTTC.

The J gene is TRBJ2-3, the V gene TRBV6-1; 10 nucleotides align to TRBD2. In germline, CDR1 is MNHNS, CDR2 SASEGT. This CDR3 comprises 18 residues. V trimming: 7 bases; J trimming: 0 bases; junction bases outside the gene matches: 13. The CDR3 loop reads CASIFAPSGSTSTDTQYF. The CDR3 DNA reads TGTGCCAGCATTTTCGCCCCTAGCGGGAGTACTAGCACAGATACGCAGTATTTT.

In this sample, this clonotype turned up many times. V and J are TRBV2 and TRBJ2-7; no clear D gene. This CDR3 is built from 10 residues. CDR1 and CDR2 (germline): SNHLY, FYNNEI. V lost 10 bases and J lost 12, with 16 bases in between. CDR3 amino acids: CANSGPRWYF. The DNA for the CDR3 is TGTGCCAACTCCGGACCGCGGTGGTACTTC.

This clonotype occurred many times. This sequence joins TRBV5-1 and TRBJ1-1; unclear D gene. The CDR3 runs to 13 residues. Trimming removed 0 bases at V and 2 bases at J, with 5 bases between. Germline V lookup: CDR1 SGHRS, CDR2 YFSETQ. The CDR3 sequence: CASSLVRNTEAFF. CDR3 coding DNA: TGCGCCAGCAGCTTGGTCAGAAACACTGAAGCTTTCTTT. Drawing the rest from reference TRBV5-1 and TRBJ1-1, the complete variable domain is KAGVTQTPRYLIKTRGQQVTLSCSPISGHRSVSWYQQTPGQGLQFLFEYFSETQRNKGNFPGRFSGRQFSNSRSEMNVSTLELGDSALYLCASSLVRNTEAFFGQGTRLTVV.

V usage is TRBV7-3 and J usage is TRBJ1-1; tentative D call: TRBD1 (6 bases). Germline V gives CDR1 SGHTA, CDR2 FQGTGA. The length of the CDR3 is 13 residues. Trimming took 3 bases from V and 12 from J, leaving 17 bases between them. CDR3 region: CASSFFQGTSPFF. The CDR3 region has the DNA TGTGCCAGCAGCTTTTTTCAAGGGACATCACCTTTCTTT. The full variable domain, with the rest looked up from reference TRBV7-3 and TRBJ1-1, is GAGVSQTPSNKVTEKGKYVELRCDPISGHTALYWYRQSLGQGPEFLIYFQGTGAADDSGLPNDRFFAVRPEGSVSTLKIQRTERGDSAVYLCASSFFQGTSPFFGQGTRLTVV.

V is TRBV7-6 and J is TRBJ2-5; 11 bases map to TRBD2. Trimming took 3 bases from V and 2 from J; bases not matched to a gene: 5. The CDR3 is 16 amino acids. From germline, CDR1 is SGHVS and CDR2 FNYEAQ. The CDR3 reads CASSLNVAGGQETQYF. In nucleotides, the CDR3 is TGTGCCAGCAGCTTGAACGTAGCGGGAGGGCAAGAGACCCAGTACTTC.

This clonotype was seen a handful of times. This chain connects TRBV11-2 to TRBJ2-7; D gene ambiguous. Trimming took 1 base from V and 2 from J, leaving 15 bases between them. Looked up from germline, CDR1 is SGHAT and CDR2 is FQNNGV. The CDR3 runs to 16 residues. CDR3 sequence (DNA): TGTGCCAGCAGCTTAGGAAGCCAGGTTCCTGCCTACGAGCAGTACTTC. Translating it yields CASSLGSQVPAYEQYF.

In this sample, this clonotype turned up many times. The chain couples TRBV5-1 to TRBJ1-1, with D possibly TRBD1 on 5 matching bases. Germline lookup yields CDR1 SGHRS and CDR2 YFSETQ. This CDR3 is built from 14 residues. The V end lost 0 bases, the J end lost 4 bases, and 10 bases lay between the germline ends. CDR3 DNA sequence: TGCGCCAGCAGCTTGGCGCAGGGAGCCACTGAAGCTTTCTTT. It codes for CASSLAQGATEAFF.

The V gene is TRBV11-2, the J gene TRBJ2-5; 7 nucleotides match TRBD1. The CDR3 sequence is 16 residues long. V shed 5 bases and J 1 base; nucleotides not matched to a gene: 10. Germline CDR1 and CDR2: SGHAT and FQNNGV. The CDR3 nucleotides read TGTGCCAGCAGCCTAGGACAGGTCGCTCCCCAAGAGACCCAGTACTTC. Amino acid sequence: CASSLGQVAPQETQYF.

There are many counts of this clonotype. The chain has TRBV7-9 and TRBJ1-3; 7 bases agree with TRBD1. CDR1 and CDR2 from the germline V gene are SEHNR and FQNEAQ (reference sequence). V dropped 5 bases and J dropped 4; count of bases not matched to a gene: 5. The CDR3 is 14 residues long. The CDR3 here is CASSLGTVGNTIYF. CDR3 bases: TGTGCCAGCAGCCTAGGGACAGTCGGAAACACCATATATTTT.